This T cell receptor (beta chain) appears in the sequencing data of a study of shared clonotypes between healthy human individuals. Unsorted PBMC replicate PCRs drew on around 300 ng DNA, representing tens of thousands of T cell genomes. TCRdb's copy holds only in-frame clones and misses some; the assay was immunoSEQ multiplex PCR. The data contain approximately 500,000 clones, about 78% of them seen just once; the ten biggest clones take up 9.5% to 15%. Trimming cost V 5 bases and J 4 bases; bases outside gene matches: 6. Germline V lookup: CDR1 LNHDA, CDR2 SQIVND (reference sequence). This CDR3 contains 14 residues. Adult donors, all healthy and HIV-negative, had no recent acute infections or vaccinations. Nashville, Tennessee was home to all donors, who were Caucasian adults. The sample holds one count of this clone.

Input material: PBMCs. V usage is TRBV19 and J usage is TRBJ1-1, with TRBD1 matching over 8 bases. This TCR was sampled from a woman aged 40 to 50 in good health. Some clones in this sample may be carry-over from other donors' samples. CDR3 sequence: CASSEDRGSTEAFF. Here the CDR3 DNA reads TGTGCCAGTAGTGAAGACAGGGGAAGCACTGAAGCTTTCTTT.